This T cell receptor beta chain is from a study of blood T cell repertoires in COVID-19. Study-level information: Italy, Spain and the United States were the sources of the convalescent and acute COVID-19 samples.

Patients in Seattle were enrolled during active infection, then followed longitudinally. TCRdb's table, derived via immunoSEQ multiplex PCR, lists solely in-frame clones and lacks some. The repertoire consists of roughly 100,000 clones, with about nine tenths occurring once and the leading ten covering more than 1.5%. This CDR3 comprises 13 residues. The V gene's germline CDR1 is MNHEY and CDR2 SMNVEV (reference sequence). The germline V and J ends were trimmed by 6 bases and 6 bases, with 14 bases remaining between them. This clone was recorded only once. The rearrangement links TRBV27 to TRBJ2-5, with D perhaps matching TRBD2 (7 bases). What was sequenced was peripheral blood. This receptor was obtained from a woman aged 50 to 60 with COVID-19, enrolled during active disease. The CDR3 loop reads CASRGGAGQTQYF. CDR3 DNA: TGTGCCAGCAGGGGGGGGGCGGGCCAGACCCAGTACTTC.